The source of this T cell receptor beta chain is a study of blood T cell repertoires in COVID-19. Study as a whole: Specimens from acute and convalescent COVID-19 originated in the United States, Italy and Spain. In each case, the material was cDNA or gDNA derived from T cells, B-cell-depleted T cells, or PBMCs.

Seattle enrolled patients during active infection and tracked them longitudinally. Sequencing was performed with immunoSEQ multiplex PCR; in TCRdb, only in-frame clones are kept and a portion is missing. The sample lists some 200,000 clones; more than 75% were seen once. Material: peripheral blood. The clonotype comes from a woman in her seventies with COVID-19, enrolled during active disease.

The CDR3 loop is CASSPPYSYEQYF. In nucleotides, the CDR3 is TGTGCCAGCTCACCACCCTATTCCTACGAGCAGTACTTC. The J gene is TRBJ2-7, the V gene TRBV18; D call uncertain. CDR3 length: 13 residues. V was clipped by 0 bases and J by 1 base, with 4 bases between them. Germline V gene sequence: CDR1 KGHSH, CDR2 LQKENI.